This is a list of T cell receptor beta chains from one sample in a study of shared clonotypes between healthy human individuals. The assay was immunoSEQ multiplex PCR, and TCRdb's table has in-frame clones only and misses some. The sample carries about 2.1 million clones, roughly 95% recorded once. Sequenced input: naive CD8+ T cells from PBMCs. The source of these receptors is a man aged 18 to 30 in good health. Some clones in this sample may be carry-over from other donors' samples. The CDR3 runs from the conserved cysteine through the conserved F or W. D genes are given only for firm matches. The size of a clone is reported for some rows only, either as once, few or many, or as a class for expanded clones.

v_gene,j_gene,abundance,d_gene,CDR3aa,CDR3nt
TRBV7-7,TRBJ2-7,-,-,CASSLAGGEQYF,TGTGCCAGCAGCTTAGCTGGGGGGGAGCAGTACTTC
TRBV4-2,TRBJ2-1,-,-,CASSQGNFKGNNEQFF,TGTGCCAGCAGCCAAGGAAATTTCAAGGGGAACAATGAGCAGTTCTTC
TRBV7-3,TRBJ2-2,-,-,CASSPLRTGGELFF,TGTGCCAGCAGCCCCCTACGAACGGGCGGGGAGCTGTTTTTT
TRBV30,TRBJ2-7,-,TRBD2,CAWSVGLAVSYEQYF,TGTGCCTGGAGTGTCGGACTAGCGGTTTCCTACGAGCAGTACTTC
TRBV4-3,TRBJ1-1,-,-,CASSQERGNTEAFF,TGCGCCAGCAGCCAAGAGCGGGGGAACACTGAAGCTTTCTTT
TRBV7-9,TRBJ2-7,-,-,CASSQRDAFYEQYF,TGTGCCAGCAGCCAACGGGACGCCTTCTACGAGCAGTACTTC
TRBV13,TRBJ1-4,-,-,CASSYRERDEKLFF,TGTGCCAGCAGCTACAGGGAAAGGGATGAAAAACTGTTTTTT
TRBV7-3,TRBJ1-1,-,-,CASSEAGGTEAFF,TGTGCCAGCAGTGAGGCGGGAGGCACTGAAGCTTTCTTT
TRBV14,TRBJ2-5,-,-,CASSPKRGGMETQYF,TGTGCCAGCAGCCCAAAAAGGGGAGGAATGGAGACCCAGTACTTC
TRBV25-1,TRBJ1-5,-,-,CASSDRGAGQPQHF,TGTGCCAGCAGTGACAGAGGGGCGGGTCAGCCCCAGCATTTT
TRBV13,TRBJ2-1,-,-,CASSPRSGGYNEQFF,TGTGCCAGCAGCCCGCGGTCCGGGGGTTACAATGAGCAGTTCTTC
TRBV7-2,TRBJ1-2,-,-,CASGFGNLWGYTF,TGTGCCAGCGGCTTTGGAAACCTCTGGGGCTACACCTTC
TRBV4-3,TRBJ2-6,-,TRBD2,CASSQDASGIFSGANVLTF,TGCGCCAGCAGCCAGGACGCCAGCGGGATTTTCTCTGGGGCCAACGTCCTGACTTTC
TRBV6-6,TRBJ2-7,-,-,CASSYAGGEWSYEQYF,TGTGCCAGCAGTTATGCTGGGGGAGAGTGGTCCTACGAGCAGTACTTC
TRBV4-3,TRBJ2-7,-,TRBD2,CASSQAIQREVYEQYF,TGCGCCAGCAGCCAAGCTATTCAGCGGGAGGTGTACGAGCAGTACTTC
TRBV9,TRBJ1-3,-,-,CASSVDSASEGNTIYF,TGTGCCAGCAGCGTAGATTCCGCGAGCGAAGGAAACACCATATATTTT
TRBV18,TRBJ1-2,-,-,CASSPRGDYYGYTF,TGTGCCAGCTCACCTAGGGGGGATTACTATGGCTACACCTTC
TRBV27,TRBJ2-1,-,TRBD2,CASSPFSGIGTSEQFF,TGTGCCAGCAGTCCATTTAGCGGGATCGGCACGTCTGAGCAGTTCTTC
TRBV2,TRBJ1-2,-,-,CASSMTENYGYTF,TGTGCCAGCAGTATGACAGAAAACTATGGCTACACCTTC
TRBV19,TRBJ2-7,-,-,CASSIASAGYEQYF,TGTGCCAGTAGTATAGCTTCGGCGGGCTACGAGCAGTACTTC
TRBV29-1,TRBJ2-1,-,TRBD2,CRTSGTDNEQFF,TGCAGGACTAGCGGGACTGACAATGAGCAGTTCTTC
TRBV10-2,TRBJ1-1,few,-,CASTGVSSSGVEAFF,TGCGCCAGCACTGGGGTATCGTCCTCGGGGGTTGAAGCTTTCTTT
TRBV7-9,TRBJ1-2,once,-,CASSLSGRGNGYTF,TGTGCCAGCAGCTTAAGTGGCAGGGGAAATGGCTACACCTTC
TRBV28,TRBJ2-1,-,TRBD1,CASSRRDRGFDEQFF,TGTGCCAGCAGTCGCCGGGACAGGGGGTTCGATGAGCAGTTCTTC
TRBV7-3,TRBJ2-5,-,-,CASSLGQETQYF,TGTGCCAGCAGCTTAGGCCAAGAGACCCAGTACTTC
TRBV5-6,TRBJ2-5,-,-,CASQWADQETQYF,TGTGCCAGCCAATGGGCAGACCAAGAGACCCAGTACTTC
TRBV6-5,TRBJ1-2,once,-,CASSPTPLFGGYTF,TGTGCCAGCAGTCCGACTCCGCTGTTTGGAGGCTACACCTTC
TRBV5-6,TRBJ1-2,-,-,CASSPGPGDAGYGYTF,TGTGCCAGCAGCCCAGGGCCAGGGGATGCGGGCTATGGCTACACCTTC
TRBV7-9,TRBJ1-4,-,-,CASSSQGVPNEKLFF,TGTGCCAGCAGCTCGCAGGGAGTCCCTAATGAAAAACTGTTTTTT
TRBV27,TRBJ2-7,-,TRBD2,CAVGGLLGSEQYF,TGTGCCGTGGGAGGGCTCTTAGGGAGTGAGCAGTACTTC
TRBV7-9,TRBJ2-5,-,-,CASSLAGRGGETQYF,TGTGCCAGCAGCTTAGCCGGGAGAGGTGGAGAGACCCAGTACTTC
TRBV27,TRBJ2-5,-,-,CASNTQGETQYF,TGTGCCAGCAATACCCAGGGAGAGACCCAGTACTTC
TRBV10-3,TRBJ1-1,few,-,CAISEGRNTEAFF,TGTGCCATCAGTGAGGGGAGGAACACTGAAGCTTTCTTT
TRBV5-1,TRBJ2-7,once,TRBD2,CASSLAARTSGALEQYF,TGCGCCAGCAGCTTGGCCGCTCGGACTAGCGGGGCCCTCGAGCAGTACTTC
TRBV27,TRBJ2-1,-,TRBD2,CASSPSAGEDYNEQFF,TGTGCCAGCAGCCCCTCAGCGGGAGAGGACTACAATGAGCAGTTCTTC
TRBV7-2,TRBJ2-1,-,TRBD2,CASSHHSSGTSVYNEQFF,TGTGCCAGCAGCCACCATTCATCCGGGACTAGCGTTTACAATGAGCAGTTCTTC
TRBV5-4,TRBJ1-5,-,TRBD1,CASSPGTGGLDQPQHF,TGTGCCAGCAGCCCAGGGACAGGGGGCTTGGATCAGCCCCAGCATTTT
TRBV9,TRBJ2-7,-,-,CASSSQDVGAGYEQYF,TGTGCCAGCAGCTCCCAGGATGTGGGAGCAGGCTACGAGCAGTACTTC